These 9 T cell receptor beta chains were sequenced from one sample in a study of post-analysis software for immune sequencing data (dated by TCRdb to between 2014 and 2017). Broad study findings and their caveats: Significantly higher frequencies in patients than in controls were found for five or six TRBV segments, including TRBV5-6, TRBV5-1 and TRBV20-1.

These receptors lack a known antigen. Libraries came from PCR. TCRdb shows the sequencer as Illumina HiSeq 2500. Unique molecular identifiers were incorporated into TCR beta cDNA libraries to reduce PCR and sequencing biases. TCRdb itself trimmed the public reads at Q25 with fastp, ran MiXCR and retained productive beta chains. For every CDR3 protein sequence, its rows merge into one entry that carries the most common genes and DNA. The sample table holds fewer than 850,000 distinct CDR3 sequences, of which 30% were seen once. In total, the top ten clones hold roughly 0.53% of the sample. Sequenced material: blood. The receptor set was obtained from a girl under 18 with multiple sclerosis.

A remark on this clonotype: With a much larger clone just one base away, this may be a read error. The gene calls are TRBV12-3 or TRBV12-4 and TRBJ2-5; D may be TRBD1 (6 bases). This CDR3 is 15 amino acids long. Trimming shortened V by 6 bases and J by 1 base, and 15 bases separated the two germline ends. The chain's CDR3 is CASSQQGTPQETQYF. The CDR3 DNA reads as TGTGCCAGCAGCCAACAGGGTACGCCCCAAGAGACCCAGTACTTC.

A remark on this clonotype: An end of the junction does not agree with germline; a read error may underlie this. The chain recombines TRBV12-3 or TRBV12-4 with TRBJ1-2; TRBD1 matches 8 bases. This CDR3 spans 14 amino acids. CDR3 loop: CTSRSDRVAYGYTF. In DNA, the CDR3 is TGTACCAGCAGATCGGACAGGGTGGCCTATGGCTACACCTTC.

This clonotype was seen more than once but under ten times. V and J are TRBV12-3 or TRBV12-4 and TRBJ1-1; D gene unclear. Between the trimmed V and J ends, which lost 6 bases and 2 bases, there was a span of 16 bases. The CDR3 runs to 15 residues. Here the CDR3 reads CASSPSAGLNTEAFF. The DNA of the CDR3 is TGTGCCAGCAGCCCCTCCGCAGGCCTCAACACTGAAGCTTTCTTT.

This rearrangement joins TRBV20-1 to TRBJ2-2; 8 bases agree with TRBD1. Per the germline V gene, CDR1 is DFQATT and CDR2 is SNEGSKA (reference sequence). After removal of 0 bases from V and 7 bases from J, the junction contained 4 bases not matched to a gene. The CDR3 is made up of 14 amino acids. CDR3 DNA: TGCAGTGCTAGAGATGGCAGGGGGCTCGGGGAGCTGTTTTTT. Protein sequence: CSARDGRGLGELFF.

The J gene is TRBJ2-1, the V gene TRBV4-3, with TRBD2 identical over 14 bases. The germline V gene encodes CDR1 LGHNA and CDR2 YSLEER. CDR3 length equals 16 residues. Unmatched junction bases numbered 6, after V lost 4 bases and J lost 7 bases. CDR3 protein: CASSRGTSGSLNEQFF. The CDR3 nucleotides read TGCGCCAGCAGCCGTGGGACTAGCGGGAGTTTGAATGAGCAGTTCTTC.

The gene calls are TRBV20-1 and TRBJ1-6, with D tentatively TRBD1 (5 bases). Germline V CDR1 and CDR2: DFQATT, SNEGSKA (reference sequence). The CDR3 extends over 15 amino acids. Trimming took off 5 bases at V and 1 base at J, with 12 bases between the two ends. The CDR3 protein is CSAGPGGSYNSPLHF. The CDR3, as DNA: TGCAGTGCTGGACCCGGGGGGTCCTATAATTCACCCCTCCACTTT.

This clonotype was detected many times. The J gene is TRBJ2-5, the V gene TRBV20-1, with TRBD2 as a possible D gene (5 bases). V shed 0 bases and J shed 5 bases, with 16 bases lying between them. The CDR3 covers 15 residues. Germline V gene sequence: CDR1 DFQATT, CDR2 SNEGSKA (reference sequence). The CDR3: CSARDGVAGRETQYF. The CDR3 region has the DNA TGCAGTGCTAGAGATGGAGTGGCGGGTCGTGAGACCCAGTACTTC.

J is TRBJ1-5 and V is TRBV28; 10 bases map to TRBD1. V was clipped by 6 bases and J by 5 bases; unmatched bases: 7. Germline V gene lookup returns CDR1 MDHEN and CDR2 SYDVKM. The CDR3 covers 15 residues. This CDR3 is CASRQTGGEDQPQHF. CDR3 coding DNA: TGTGCCAGCAGGCAGACAGGGGGCGAGGATCAGCCCCAGCATTTT.

This clonotype was detected a few times. The chain uses TRBV2 and TRBJ2-7; no reliable D call. Germline V gives CDR1 SNHLY, CDR2 FYNNEI. V was shortened by 4 bases and J by 4 bases, with 11 bases between the two germline ends. This CDR3 has 13 amino acids. This CDR3 reads CASSGPPAYEQYF. The CDR3 coding sequence is TGTGCCAGCAGTGGGCCCCCAGCATACGAGCAGTACTTC. Variable domain in full (rest from reference TRBV2 and TRBJ2-7): EPEVTQTPSHQVTQMGQEVILRCVPISNHLYFYWYRQILGQKVEFLVSFYNNEISEKSEIFDDQFSVERPDGSNFTLKIRSTKLEDSAMYFCASSGPPAYEQYFGPGTRLTVT.